This T cell receptor beta chain was profiled in a study of low-dose radiotherapy and immunotherapy resistance in tumors. The wider study: For Cohort 1, fractions of 0.5 Gy were given every 2 weeks, reaching 6.5 Gy overall.

This clonotype was observed many times. Time point in this sample: before trial treatment. The patients who were eligible all carried advanced solid tumors that lacked tumor-infiltrating lymphocytes, meaning the tumors were TIL-negative. TRAV- and TRBV-specific primers, spanning alpha and beta chains, primed first-strand cDNA. TCR amplification ran 15 to 20 PCR cycles using constant-region and V-primer adapter primers. TCRdb processed the reads anew with MiXCR; each CDR3 protein has one entry. Of tens of thousands of distinct CDR3 sequences listed, under 10% were seen once; the top ten hold around 0.96%. The V gene lost 4 bases and the J gene lost 9 bases, with 7 bases spanning the gap. Germline-derived CDR1 and CDR2 are SEHNR and FQNEAQ (reference sequence). This CDR3 contains 11 residues.

Sequencing used PBMCs, obtained before treatment. V is TRBV7-9 and J is TRBJ2-1; no definite D call. This clonotype was sampled from a male donor with prostate cancer. The CDR3 DNA sequence: TGTGCCAGCAGCTCAGAAGGTGAGCAGTTCTTC. Translation: CASSSEGEQFF.